This TCR beta chain was observed in a study of blood T cell repertoires in COVID-19. Study context: T cells, B-cell-depleted T cells, or PBMCs provided the cDNA or gDNA that served as material.

The CDR3 extends over 15 amino acids. V lost 5 bases and J 2 bases, leaving 16 bases between the germline ends. Germline CDR1 reads SGHVS; CDR2 reads FQNEAQ. Some clones are missing from TCRdb's copy, which holds only in-frame ones; the method was immunoSEQ multiplex PCR. The table includes 60,000 to 85,000 clones, 85% to 90% detected once. The chain combines TRBV7-8 with TRBJ2-7; no clear D gene. This clonotype was obtained from a woman of 80 years or more with active or convalescent COVID-19. Sequences were obtained from peripheral blood. Here the CDR3 DNA reads TGTGCCAGCAGCCACGTCCCAGATTTAACCTACGAGCAGTACTTC. Its protein is CASSHVPDLTYEQYF.